These T cell receptor beta chains were read from a single sample in a study of blood T cell repertoires in COVID-19. Data came from immunoSEQ multiplex PCR; TCRdb stores just in-frame clones and leaves some out. Of under 90,000 clones detected, 90% to 95% appear once; the ten largest clones hold more than 5.5%. Sequencing was done on a sample of peripheral blood. The source of these receptors is a middle-aged man with COVID-19, enrolled during active disease. The CDR3 runs from the conserved cysteine through the conserved F or W. D genes are given only for firm matches. Rows may omit the clone size; those that give it use once, few, many or a size class.

J: TRBJ2-3
V: TRBV6-5
size: .
D: .
DNA: TGTGCCAGCCGAGGTACCTTCACAGATACGCAGTATTTT
CDR3: CASRGTFTDTQYF

J: TRBJ1-4
V: TRBV2
size: .
D: TRBD1
DNA: TGTGCCAGCAGCGCGGGACAGGGGAATGAAAAACTGTTTTTT
CDR3: CASSAGQGNEKLFF

J: TRBJ2-7
V: TRBV28
size: .
D: TRBD1
DNA: TGTGCCAGCACCGTCGACAGGGGTTACTCCTACGAGCAGTACTTC
CDR3: CASTVDRGYSYEQYF

J: TRBJ2-2
V: TRBV6-5
size: .
D: TRBD2
DNA: TGTGCCAGCAGGATGGGAGGGGTCGGGGAGCTGTTTTTT
CDR3: CASRMGGVGELFF

J: TRBJ2-3
V: TRBV15
size: once
D: TRBD2
DNA: TGTGCCACCAGCAGAGTATGGGGACTAGCGGGGCTCCGAGATACGCAGTATTTT
CDR3: CATSRVWGLAGLRDTQYF

J: TRBJ2-2
V: TRBV18
size: .
D: TRBD1
DNA: TGTGCCAGCTCACCTCGAGGGGGCGGAACCGGGGAGCTGTTTTTT
CDR3: CASSPRGGGTGELFF

J: TRBJ1-4
V: TRBV2
size: .
D: .
DNA: TGTGCCAGCAATGAAACGAGCGGTGGAAAACTGTTTTTT
CDR3: CASNETSGGKLFF

J: TRBJ1-5
V: TRBV19
size: .
D: .
DNA: TGTGCCAGTAGTATAGGATCCTACGGTCAGCCCCAGCATTTT
CDR3: CASSIGSYGQPQHF

J: TRBJ2-1
V: TRBV11-2
size: .
D: .
DNA: TGTGCCAGCAGCTTAGTGGCGGGGTACAATGAGCAGTTCTTC
CDR3: CASSLVAGYNEQFF

J: TRBJ2-2
V: TRBV5-1
size: .
D: .
DNA: TGCGCCAGCAGCTTGACCACGGGGGGCCACACCGGGGAGCTGTTTTTT
CDR3: CASSLTTGGHTGELFF

J: TRBJ2-3
V: TRBV5-1
size: once
D: TRBD2
DNA: TGCGCCAGCAGCTTGGCTAGCGGGGTAGGCACAGATACGCAGTATTTT
CDR3: CASSLASGVGTDTQYF

J: TRBJ2-7
V: TRBV18
size: .
D: .
DNA: TGTGCCAGCGCTCTTCCGGGACTCACTTACGAGCAGTACTTC
CDR3: CASALPGLTYEQYF

J: TRBJ2-2
V: TRBV6-5
size: .
D: TRBD2
DNA: TGTGCCAGCAGAATCTCTAGCGGGGTTACCGGGGAGCTGTTTTTT
CDR3: CASRISSGVTGELFF

J: TRBJ1-2
V: TRBV18
size: .
D: TRBD1
DNA: TGTGCCAGCTCACCACCGGCCCAGGGGGACTATGGCTACACCTTC
CDR3: CASSPPAQGDYGYTF

J: TRBJ1-1
V: TRBV5-1
size: .
D: .
DNA: TGCGCCAGCAGCTTGGAAGGGGCGCGGTCGTGGACTGAAGCTTTCTTT
CDR3: CASSLEGARSWTEAFF

J: TRBJ1-5
V: TRBV4-1
size: .
D: .
DNA: TGCGCCAGCAGTGCCCGACACCCCGGTGAGCCCCAGCATTTT
CDR3: CASSARHPGEPQHF

J: TRBJ1-2
V: TRBV3-1/TRBV3-2
size: .
D: .
DNA: TGTGCCAGCAGCCAAGATTCGTTACATCACTATGGCTACACCTTC
CDR3: CASSQDSLHHYGYTF

J: TRBJ2-2
V: TRBV9
size: .
D: .
DNA: TGTGCCAGCAGCGTAGACGCAGGGAACACCGGGGAGCTGTTTTTT
CDR3: CASSVDAGNTGELFF

J: TRBJ2-5
V: TRBV24-1
size: .
D: TRBD2
DNA: TGTGCCACCAGTGTTTTTAAGGGCGGGGGACAAGAGACCCAGTACTTC
CDR3: CATSVFKGGGQETQYF

J: TRBJ2-7
V: TRBV2
size: .
D: TRBD1
DNA: TGTGCCAGTGAACCAGGACAGGGTGGCGAGCAGTACTTC
CDR3: CASEPGQGGEQYF

J: TRBJ1-2
V: TRBV7-9
size: few
D: .
DNA: TGTGCCAGCAGCCTTAGACAGGAAATCTATGGCTACACCTTC
CDR3: CASSLRQEIYGYTF

J: TRBJ2-1
V: TRBV3-1/TRBV3-2
size: .
D: .
DNA: TGTGCCAGCAGCCTGTCTACGGTAAATGAGCAGTTCTTC
CDR3: CASSLSTVNEQFF

J: TRBJ1-4
V: TRBV3-1/TRBV3-2
size: .
D: TRBD1
DNA: TGTGCCAGCAGCCAGCCCAGGACAGGTGGTGCTAATGAAAAACTGTTTTTT
CDR3: CASSQPRTGGANEKLFF

J: TRBJ1-1
V: TRBV18
size: .
D: .
DNA: TGTGCCAGCTCACTAGGGGACACTGAAGCTTTCTTT
CDR3: CASSLGDTEAFF

J: TRBJ2-1
V: TRBV19
size: .
D: TRBD1
DNA: TGTGCCAGTAGTACTTCCGGGACAGGGGGCGCTTATGAGCAGTTCTTC
CDR3: CASSTSGTGGAYEQFF